This TCR beta chain was sequenced in a study of PD-L1 blockade in urothelial cancer (dated by TCRdb to about 2017). Looking at the study overall: All patients started therapy in the mid-2010s and received atezolizumab 1,200 mg intravenously every 3 weeks. About 90% of the roughly 30 patients were males with bladder-origin urothelial cancer, and 18 of 29 reported a prior smoking history. Patients had an ECOG performance status of 0 or 1 and had received between 0 and 3 prior chemotherapy regimens. Blood samples were analyzed at 3 weeks after treatment start (second dose) and at 6 weeks after treatment start. Blood samples yielded a median of roughly 150,000 T cells and roughly 83,000 unique TCRs, with median clonality approximately 0.08. Somatic, immune and clinical correlates of response to PD-L1 blockade with atezolizumab in urothelial cancer were the focus of an exploratory multi-omic analysis. TCR sequencing covered pretreatment tumor samples and matched, serially collected peripheral blood taken before and after atezolizumab treatment. Durable clinical benefit was defined as a progression-free survival longer than 6 months, and TCR features were additionally tested against progression-free survival and overall survival. In the same patients, pretreatment tumors underwent whole exome sequencing and RNA sequencing in addition to TCR sequencing. Durable clinical benefit was achieved by nine patients and was not achieved by 20 patients. Pretreatment blood TCR-seq was available for under 35 patients, at least one posttreatment blood collection was obtained for 25 or so patients, and tumor TCR-seq was available for 25 or so patients.

This clone has just one count. The antigen it recognizes is unknown. Base quality data are lacking; no much larger clone is found one base away. The time point label corresponds to: peripheral blood 6 weeks after treatment start. The cohort comprised 29 patients with locally advanced or metastatic urothelial carcinoma treated at Memorial Sloan Kettering on a trial protocol. Peripheral blood mononuclear cells were collected pretreatment and during treatment, at between 1 and 8 total time points per patient. The Qiagen DNeasy Blood extraction kit was used to purify genomic DNA from total PBMCs and tumor samples. PBMCs were collected pretreatment and during treatment and were isolated and stored as previously described. Paper-wide results and their limitations: Patients with durable benefit showed greater expansion of tumor-associated TCR clones in peripheral blood 3 weeks after starting treatment (n ≈ 23, p = 0.022). A pretreatment peripheral blood TCR clonality below the median was linked to improved progression-free and overall survival. Because the sample size was small (n of about 27) and many exploratory analyses were performed, the results are intended to be hypothesis-generating.

Each PCR received spiked-in synthetic TCR analog templates so that absolute template abundance could be estimated from read counts. The immunoSEQ assay was used to amplify TCRbeta CDR3 regions from genomic DNA with bias-controlled V and J gene primers. Sequencing of rearranged TCRbeta segments was performed at approximately 20X coverage. On the authors' methods: Clustering was used to correct sequencing errors, and CDR3s were annotated against IMGT so that V, D and J genes could be assigned. Downstream analyses used only productive TCRbeta rearrangements and left out out-of-frame or stop-codon sequences. To compute clonality, Shannon entropy was normalized by the log of the number of unique productive sequences and then subtracted from one. Fisher's exact test with Benjamini-Hochberg correction, using a cutoff of adjusted p below 0.01, was how clones that differed between time points or between blood and tumor were identified. TCRdb took over this immuneACCESS table, retaining in-frame rearrangements with V and J assigned. Such tables are incomplete; in checked studies, under half of the missing clones stem from an unresolved V gene, and the remainder is unexplained. D and trimming come from the DNA, and the V and J calls and clone size come from that table. The sample table shows more than 90,000 clones, and 80% to 95% are seen once. Around 4% of the sample is held by the ten biggest clonotypes.

Its CDR3 holds 11 amino acids, cysteine through phenylalanine. Only CDR3 DNA remains: 33 bases, in frame from the first base. CDR1 is given as MNHNY and CDR2 as SVGAGI, both from the germline V gene (reference sequence). At the junction V is shortened by 5 bases and J by 13 bases; bases outside the gene matches: 4. This sample comprised PBMCs, obtained around atezolizumab (anti-PD-L1) treatment. This chain is built from TRBV6-6 and TRBJ2-7; 11 of the junction bases match TRBD2. The clonotype originates from a man aged 60 to 75 with urothelial cancer. The CDR3 protein: CASSDLAGGYF. The nucleotide sequence reads TGTGCCAGCAGTGACCTAGCGGGGGGCTACTTC.